The 6 T cell receptor beta chains listed next were all sequenced from one sample in a study of T cells in Graves' hyperthyroidism and ophthalmopathy. RNA transcripts were the template for amplifying TCR beta CDR3 regions. Primed by the HTBI set, a first-round RT-PCR was run on the TCR CDR3. TCRdb recomputed calls from the multiplex PCR reads with MiXCR, one row per CDR3 protein. This sample has a few hundred thousand distinct CDR3 sequences, with around a sixth found just once. Sample: blood. Receptor source: a woman aged 25 to 45 with Graves' hyperthyroidism.

This clonotype has a handful of counts. CDR3 bases: TGTGCCAGCAGCCTCCGACAGGGTACAAGTCAGCCCCAGCATTTT. Translating it yields CASSLRQGTSQPQHF. The rearrangement links TRBV7-2 to TRBJ1-5; 7 nucleotides match TRBD1. After removal of 5 bases from V and 6 bases from J, the junction contained 10 bases not matched to a gene. Germline V CDR1 and CDR2: SGHTA, FQGNSA. The CDR3 extends over 15 amino acids. Full variable domain (outside the CDR3, taken from reference TRBV7-2 and TRBJ1-5): GAGVSQSPSNKVTEKGKDVELRCDPISGHTALYWYRQSLGQGLEFLIYFQGNSAPDKSGLPSDRFSAERTGGSVSTLTIQRTQQEDSAVYLCASSLRQGTSQPQHFGDGTRLSIL.

This chain joins TRBV3-1 and TRBJ2-7; no clear D gene. The CDR3 sequence is 15 residues long. V was trimmed by 2 bases and J by 4 bases, leaving 15 bases between them. From germline, CDR1 is LGHDT and CDR2 YNNKEL (reference sequence). CDR3 region: CASSQSPTLGYEQYF. CDR3 DNA: TGTGCCAGCAGCCAATCCCCCACCTTGGGGTACGAGCAGTACTTC.

The chain uses TRBV6-1 and TRBJ2-7, with unresolved D. The V and J ends lost 2 bases and 6 bases respectively, with 5 bases between them. The CDR3 contains 11 residues. Germline V gene data show CDR1 as MNHNS and CDR2 as SASEGT. DNA of the CDR3: TGTGCCAGCAGTGAAAGGATCGAGCAGTACTTC. Encoded protein: CASSERIEQYF.

The table lists this clonotype with many counts. This chain joins TRBV11-2 and TRBJ2-7; D perhaps matches TRBD1 (6 bases). CDR1 is SGHAT and CDR2 is FQNNGV in the germline V gene. There are 14 residues in the CDR3. The ends were cut back, 2 bases at V and 4 bases at J, with 12 bases in the middle. CDR3 region: CASSLLPRGYEQYF. CDR3 sequence (DNA): TGTGCCAGCAGCTTACTCCCGAGGGGGTACGAGCAGTACTTC. Supplemented by reference TRBV11-2 and TRBJ2-7, the full variable domain reads EAGVAQSPRYKIIEKRQSVAFWCNPISGHATLYWYQQILGQGPKLLIQFQNNGVVDDSQLPKDRFSAERLKGVDSTLKIQPAKLEDSAVYLCASSLLPRGYEQYFGPGTRLTVT.

This clonotype was seen a handful of times. The rearrangement uses TRBV9 and TRBJ2-1; 7 nucleotides match TRBD2. Germline CDR1 SGDLS, CDR2 YYNGEE. After removal of 2 bases from V and 0 bases from J, the junction contained 5 bases not matched to a gene. The CDR3 has 16 amino acids. The CDR3, as DNA: TGTGCCAGCAGCGTCCCAATAGCGGGCTCCTACAATGAGCAGTTCTTC. Translated, it gives CASSVPIAGSYNEQFF.

This clonotype was found many times. V usage is TRBV20-1 and J usage is TRBJ2-1; D is perhaps TRBD1 (5 bases). Per germline, CDR1 DFQATT and CDR2 SNEGSKA (reference sequence). The CDR3 covers 13 residues. The V gene lost 7 bases and the J gene lost 2 bases, with 12 bases spanning the gap. The CDR3 DNA sequence: TGCAGTGTAACAGGAACCCCCTACAATGAGCAGTTCTTC. Its translation: CSVTGTPYNEQFF.